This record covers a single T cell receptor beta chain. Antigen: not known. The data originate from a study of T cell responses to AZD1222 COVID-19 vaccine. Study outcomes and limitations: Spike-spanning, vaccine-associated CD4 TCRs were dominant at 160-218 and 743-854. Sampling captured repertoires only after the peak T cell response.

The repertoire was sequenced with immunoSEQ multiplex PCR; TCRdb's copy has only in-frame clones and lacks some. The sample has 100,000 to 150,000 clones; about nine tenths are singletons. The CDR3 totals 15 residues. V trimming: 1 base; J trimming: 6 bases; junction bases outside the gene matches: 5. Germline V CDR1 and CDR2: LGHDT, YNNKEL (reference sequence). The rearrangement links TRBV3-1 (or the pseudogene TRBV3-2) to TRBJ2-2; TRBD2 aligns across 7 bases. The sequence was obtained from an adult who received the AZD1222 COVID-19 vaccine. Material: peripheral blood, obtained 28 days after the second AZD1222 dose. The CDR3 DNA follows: TGTGCCAGCAGCCAAGCGGGGGGTCGGGCCGGGGAGCTGTTTTTT. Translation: CASSQAGGRAGELFF.